One and the same sample provided the 28 T cell receptor beta chains below, sequenced in a study of beta chain features in type 1 diabetes. Expressed TCRB transcripts were sequenced after all isolated RNA was converted to cDNA. Sequencing used immunoSEQ multiplex PCR; TCRdb keeps in-frame clones, though not all of them. The sample has some 300,000 clones; approximately 8.1% are singletons. Sequenced input: central memory CD4+ T cells from blood. These receptors were taken from a woman under 30 in good health.

The chain has TRBV2 and TRBJ1-2; no definite D call. V was shortened by 1 base and J by 4 bases, with 7 bases between the two germline ends. Germline V gene data show CDR1 as SNHLY and CDR2 as FYNNEI. The CDR3 is 13 amino acids. This CDR3 is CASSEGPGYGYTF. The CDR3 DNA is TGTGCCAGCAGTGAAGGGCCCGGCTATGGCTACACCTTC.

The J gene is TRBJ1-2, the V gene TRBV5-6; 7 bases agree with TRBD1. The CDR3 covers 15 residues. CDR1 SGHDT and CDR2 YYEEEE come from the germline V gene. J was trimmed by 4 bases and V by 3 bases; bases with no gene match: 9. CDR3 coding DNA: TGTGCCAGCAGCTACGACAGGGCGGTGACCTATGGCTACACCTTC. This sequence encodes CASSYDRAVTYGYTF. The variable domain in full, with the rest retrieved from reference TRBV5-6 and TRBJ1-2, is DAGVTQSPTHLIKTRGQQVTLRCSPKSGHDTVSWYQQALGQGPQFIFQYYEEEERQRGNFPDRFSGHQFPNYSSELNVNALLLGDSALYLCASSYDRAVTYGYTFGSGTRLTVV.

This clone was observed a single time. The junction departs from germline at one end; a sequencing error may be responsible. V usage is TRBV7-3 and J usage is TRBJ1-1, with D tentatively TRBD1 (6 bases). Germline V gene lookup returns CDR1 SGHTA and CDR2 FQGTGA. CDR3 length equals 14 residues. The CDR3 spells CASRITGSNTGAFF. The CDR3 nucleotides are TGTGCCAGCAGAATAACAGGGTCAAACACTGGAGCTTTCTTT.

V usage is TRBV5-1 and J usage is TRBJ2-5; TRBD2 is a possible D gene (5 bases). Germline CDR1 SGHRS, CDR2 YFSETQ. The CDR3 consists of 13 residues. The germline V and J ends were trimmed by 4 bases and 1 base, with 8 bases remaining between them. The CDR3 DNA is TGCGCCAGCAGCCAGCGGAGCCAAGAGACCCAGTACTTC. Amino acids: CASSQRSQETQYF. Full variable domain (outside the CDR3, taken from reference TRBV5-1 and TRBJ2-5): KAGVTQTPRYLIKTRGQQVTLSCSPISGHRSVSWYQQTPGQGLQFLFEYFSETQRNKGNFPGRFSGRQFSNSRSEMNVSTLELGDSALYLCASSQRSQETQYFGPGTRLLVL.

The sample holds a few counts of this clone. The V gene is TRBV2, the J gene TRBJ1-4, with D maybe TRBD1 (6 bases). Germline assignment: CDR1 SNHLY and CDR2 FYNNEI. V was cut by 7 bases and J by 4 bases, with 13 bases left in between. This CDR3 contains 14 residues. In nucleotides, the CDR3 is TGTGCCAGCATACAGGGACGACTTAATGAAAAACTGTTTTTT. Its protein is CASIQGRLNEKLFF.

CDR3 sequence: CASSLLPGGYTF. CDR3 sequence (DNA): TGTGCCAGCAGTTTATTGCCGGGGGGCTACACCTTC. The V and J genes are TRBV28 and TRBJ1-2; D not resolved. Germline V CDR1 and CDR2: MDHEN, SYDVKM. The CDR3 covers 12 residues. V lost 1 base to trimming and J lost 8 bases, with 8 bases between them.

The V call is TRBV15, the J call TRBJ2-2, with D tentatively TRBD1 or TRBD2 (7 bases each). In germline, CDR1 is LNHNV, CDR2 YYDKDF (reference sequence). Trimming stripped 2 bases from V and 6 bases from J, with 16 bases between. This CDR3 has 16 amino acids. The CDR3 DNA reads TGTGCCACCAGCAGACCCCGACAGGGAGGGGCCGGGGAGCTGTTTTTT. It translates to CATSRPRQGGAGELFF.

This clone was found many times. V usage is TRBV15 and J usage is TRBJ1-5, with D perhaps TRBD1 (5 bases). CDR3 length: 14 amino acids. Germline loops: CDR1 LNHNV, CDR2 YYDKDF (reference sequence). Deletions cut 3 bases from V and 7 bases from J, with 13 bases between. CDR3 sequence (DNA): TGTGCCACCAGCAGGGTGGGGACTAAACAGCCCCAGCATTTT. Its protein is CATSRVGTKQPQHF.

With respect to this clone: It may be a read error: a sequence one base away is much more abundant. The chain recombines TRBV7-2 with TRBJ1-1; maybe TRBD1 (5 bases). CDR1 SGHTA and CDR2 FQGNSA come from the germline V gene. This CDR3 is built from 13 residues. Trimming removed 8 bases at V and 0 bases at J, with 10 bases between. DNA of the CDR3: TGTGCCAGCGGCCGACAGATGAACACTGAAGCTTTCTTT. Amino acid sequence: CASGRQMNTEAFF. The full variable domain, with the rest looked up from reference TRBV7-2 and TRBJ1-1, is GAGVSQSPSNKVTEKGKDVELRCDPISGHTALYWYRQSLGQGLEFLIYFQGNSAPDKSGLPSDRFSAERTGGSVSTLTIQRTQQEDSAVYLCASGRQMNTEAFFGQGTRLTVV.

This clone showed up just a few times. The chain is built from TRBV4-1 and TRBJ1-5; 8 bases match TRBD1. CDR1 MGHRA and CDR2 YSYEKL come from the germline V gene. V gave up 3 bases and J gave up 6 bases; unmatched junction bases: 16. This CDR3 is 18 amino acids long. The chain's CDR3 is CASSQWTGLTWLLQPQHF. The CDR3 nucleotides are TGCGCCAGCAGCCAGTGGACAGGGTTGACGTGGTTACTTCAGCCCCAGCATTTT.

The rearrangement uses TRBV10-3 and TRBJ2-3, with 7 positions matching TRBD2. Germline V gene sequence: CDR1 ENHRY, CDR2 SYGVKD. CDR3 length equals 14 residues. The junction had 9 bases not matched to a gene; V was cut back by 7 bases and J by 5 bases. The CDR3, as DNA: TGTGCCATCAATCCGTCCGGGACTAAAGATACGCAGTATTTT. It is translated as CAINPSGTKDTQYF.

This clone was observed a handful of times. The chain employs TRBV28 and TRBJ1-2; TRBD1 matches 7 bases. The junction had 4 bases not matched to a gene; V was cut back by 6 bases and J by 0 bases. This CDR3 contains 14 residues. Germline values: CDR1 MDHEN, CDR2 SYDVKM. Here the CDR3 DNA reads TGTGCCAGCAGAGAGACAGGGTCTAACTATGGCTACACCTTC. This codes for CASRETGSNYGYTF.

Details on this clone: This sample includes further DNA sequences coding for the same CDR3. The chain uses TRBV7-9 and TRBJ2-1; perhaps TRBD2 as D (6 bases). This CDR3 region has 12 residues. The ends were cut back, 6 bases at V and 8 bases at J, with 11 bases in the middle. CDR1 and CDR2 (germline): SEHNR, FQNEAQ (reference sequence). CDR3 region: CASSSTGDEQFF. The CDR3 DNA sequence: TGTGCCAGCAGTTCCACGGGGGATGAGCAGTTCTTC. Filled out from reference TRBV7-9 and TRBJ2-1, the complete variable domain reads DTGVSQNPRHKITKRGQNVTFRCDPISEHNRLYWYRQTLGQGPEFLTYFQNEAQLEKSRLLSDRFSAERPKGSFSTLEIQRTEQGDSAMYLCASSSTGDEQFFGPGTRLTVL.

The J gene is TRBJ1-1, the V gene TRBV28; D unclear. Germline CDR1 and CDR2: MDHEN and SYDVKM. V lost 4 bases, J lost 4 bases, and 7 bases lay in between. The CDR3 length is 12 residues. The CDR3 is CASSSPGTEAFF. The DNA of the CDR3 is TGTGCCAGCAGTTCCCCCGGCACTGAAGCTTTCTTT.

A few counts support this clone. CDR3 region: CAISGGGETQYF. CDR3 nucleotide sequence: TGTGCCATCAGTGGCGGGGGAGAGACCCAGTACTTC. V and J are TRBV10-3 and TRBJ2-5; 7 nucleotides align to TRBD2. CDR1 is ENHRY and CDR2 is SYGVKD in the germline V gene. J gave up 4 bases and V 4 bases, and 0 bases lay outside the gene matches. This CDR3 region has 12 residues.

This sequence joins TRBV30 and TRBJ1-5, with a weak D call TRBD1 (6 bases). CDR3 length: 13 residues. Trimming removed 4 bases at V and 1 base at J, with 8 bases between. The germline CDR1 and CDR2 sequences are GTSNPN and SVGIG (reference sequence). DNA for the CDR3: TGTGCCTGGAACAGGGTGAGCAATCAGCCCCAGCATTTT. Encoded protein: CAWNRVSNQPQHF.

The chain has TRBV18 and TRBJ2-2, with D possibly TRBD1 on 6 matching bases. Germline CDR1 is KGHSH and CDR2 is LQKENI. This CDR3 contains 13 residues. V lost 3 bases, J lost 7 bases, and 9 bases lay in between. CDR3 region: CASSPGADGELFF. The DNA for the CDR3 is TGTGCCAGCTCACCGGGGGCTGACGGGGAGCTGTTTTTT.

This clone showed up just a few times. This chain links TRBV5-6 with TRBJ2-5, with D tentatively TRBD1 (6 bases). CDR3 size: 12 residues. V lost 4 bases and J 7 bases, leaving 11 bases between the germline ends. Germline V gene lookup returns CDR1 SGHDT and CDR2 YYEEEE. The CDR3 here is CASSPQGGTQYF. As DNA, the CDR3 is TGTGCCAGCAGCCCACAGGGTGGGACCCAGTACTTC.

The rearrangement joins TRBV10-2 to TRBJ1-5; tentative D call: TRBD1 (6 bases). The CDR3 is made up of 13 amino acids. Trimming stripped 6 bases from V and 0 bases from J, with 6 bases between. CDR1 and CDR2 from the germline V gene are WSHSY and SAAADI. This chain's CDR3 is CASRDSSNQPQHF. The CDR3 DNA sequence: TGCGCCAGCAGGGACAGTAGCAATCAGCCCCAGCATTTT.

The CDR3 DNA follows: TGTGCCAGCAGCGTAGCCCCTACTAGCGGGAGGGCCTCAGAGACCCAGTACTTC. Protein sequence: CASSVAPTSGRASETQYF. The rearrangement uses TRBV9 and TRBJ2-5, with TRBD2 identical over 13 bases. The J segment lost 4 bases and the V segment lost 0 bases, leaving 9 bases of the junction unmatched. This CDR3 region has 18 residues. Germline lookup yields CDR1 SGDLS and CDR2 YYNGEE.

This clone showed up just a few times. V and J are TRBV5-1 and TRBJ1-1; 7 positions match TRBD1. The length of the CDR3 is 15 residues. After removal of 5 bases from V and 4 bases from J, the junction contained 11 bases not matched to a gene. Germline V gives CDR1 SGHRS, CDR2 YFSETQ. The CDR3 coding sequence is TGCGCCAGCAGACCCGACAGGGTCGTCAGCACTGAAGCTTTCTTT. It is translated as CASRPDRVVSTEAFF.

This clone has just a few counts. The V gene is TRBV7-9, the J gene TRBJ1-3; 7 bases fit TRBD1. V dropped 4 bases and J dropped 0; count of bases not matched to a gene: 6. CDR1 and CDR2 from the germline V gene are SEHNR and FQNEAQ (reference sequence). This CDR3 comprises 16 residues. Here the CDR3 reads CASSSGGTASGNTIYF. The CDR3 DNA reads as TGTGCCAGCAGCTCAGGGGGGACAGCCTCTGGAAACACCATATATTTT.

This clone was observed at least ten times. This chain uses TRBV2 with TRBJ1-5, with a tentative D call TRBD1 (5 bases). The CDR3 runs to 14 residues. The V and J ends lost 3 bases and 12 bases respectively, with 18 bases between them. The germline gives CDR1 SNHLY, CDR2 FYNNEI. CDR3: CASSDLIRGERQHF. The CDR3 DNA follows: TGTGCCAGCAGTGACCTAATCCGGGGCGAACGCCAGCATTTT. Variable domain in full (rest from reference TRBV2 and TRBJ1-5): EPEVTQTPSHQVTQMGQEVILRCVPISNHLYFYWYRQILGQKVEFLVSFYNNEISEKSEIFDDQFSVERPDGSNFTLKIRSTKLEDSAMYFCASSDLIRGERQHFGDGTRLSIL.

CDR3 residues: CSGDRVVNTEAFF. The CDR3 DNA follows: TGCAGCGGAGACAGGGTGGTGAACACTGAAGCTTTCTTT. This chain links TRBV29-1 with TRBJ1-1; 7 nucleotides match TRBD1. This CDR3 comprises 13 residues. V was clipped by 7 bases and J by 0 bases; unmatched bases: 5. From germline, CDR1 is SQVTM and CDR2 ANQGSEA.

This chain uses TRBV27 with TRBJ1-6, with 12 bases fitting TRBD1. CDR3 size: 16 residues. Germline-derived CDR1 and CDR2 are MNHEY and SMNVEV (reference sequence). The V gene end was trimmed by 5 bases and the J gene end by 7 bases; junction bases not matched to a gene: 6. For the CDR3, the DNA is TGTGCCAGCAGTCAGGGACAGGGGGCAAAAAATTCACCCCTCCACTTT. It yields the protein CASSQGQGAKNSPLHF.

This rearrangement joins TRBV7-2 to TRBJ1-1; 9 bases are a match to TRBD1. CDR1 and CDR2 (germline): SGHTA, FQGNSA. J gave up 0 bases and V 5 bases, and 1 base lay outside the gene matches. This CDR3 is built from 14 residues. The CDR3 region is CASSGQGLNTEAFF. For the CDR3, the DNA is TGTGCCAGCAGCGGACAGGGGTTGAACACTGAAGCTTTCTTT.

This clone came up a few times. V and J are TRBV9 and TRBJ2-1; 14 bases agree with TRBD2. V was pared by 3 bases and J by 6 bases, with 11 bases of the junction left unmatched. This CDR3 region has 18 residues. CDR1 is SGDLS and CDR2 is YYNGEE in the germline V gene. This CDR3 reads CASSALSPGTSGSNEQFF. The DNA for the CDR3 is TGTGCCAGCAGCGCCCTATCTCCCGGGACTAGCGGGAGCAATGAGCAGTTCTTC.

A few counts support this clone. This rearrangement joins TRBV5-1 to TRBJ2-2; tentatively, D is TRBD2 (6 bases). CDR1 SGHRS and CDR2 YFSETQ come from the germline V gene. This CDR3 has 13 amino acids. Between the trimmed V and J ends, which lost 6 bases and 6 bases, there was a span of 12 bases. This CDR3 reads CASTSTGAGELFF. CDR3 sequence (DNA): TGCGCCAGCACCTCCACGGGGGCCGGGGAGCTGTTTTTT.